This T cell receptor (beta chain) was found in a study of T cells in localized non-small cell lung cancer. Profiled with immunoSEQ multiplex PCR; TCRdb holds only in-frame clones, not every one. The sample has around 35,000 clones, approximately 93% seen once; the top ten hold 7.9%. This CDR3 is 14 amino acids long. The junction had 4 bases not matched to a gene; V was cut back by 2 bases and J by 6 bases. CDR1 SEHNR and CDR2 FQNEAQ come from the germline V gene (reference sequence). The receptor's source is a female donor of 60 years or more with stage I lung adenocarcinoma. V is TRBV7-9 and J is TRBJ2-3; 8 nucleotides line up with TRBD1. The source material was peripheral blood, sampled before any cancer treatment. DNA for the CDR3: TGTGCCAGCAGCTTAAGCAGGGGGCATGATACGCAGTATTTT. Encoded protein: CASSLSRGHDTQYF. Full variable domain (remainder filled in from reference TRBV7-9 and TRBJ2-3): DTGVSQNPRHKITKRGQNVTFRCDPISEHNRLYWYRQTLGQGPEFLTYFQNEAQLEKSRLLSDRFSAERPKGSFSTLEIQRTEQGDSAMYLCASSLSRGHDTQYFGPGTRLTVL.